What follows describes a single TCR beta chain. What it binds is unknown. The sample belongs to a study of shared clonotypes between healthy human individuals. The assay ran at deep level. Produced via immunoSEQ multiplex PCR; TCRdb's table is partial and in-frame only. Altogether roughly 2.6 million clones are present, around nine tenths being singletons, with the ten largest covering about 0.13%. Study outcomes and limitations: Naive subsets typically showed greater estimated richness than memory subsets.

Splitting of CD4+ cells produced CD45RA+ naive and CD45RA-negative memory subsets. There are 13 residues in the CDR3. Germline V gene sequence: CDR1 ENHRY, CDR2 SYGVKD. The ends were cut back, 1 base at V and 8 bases at J, with 6 bases in the middle. The chain is built from TRBV10-3 and TRBJ1-6; D remains unclear. The sequence derives from a man aged 18 to 29 in good health. Sequenced input: naive CD4+ T cells sorted from blood. The subset was: CD45RA+ positively selected. The CDR3 here is CAISEYFDSPLHF. In nucleotides, the CDR3 is TGTGCCATCAGTGAGTACTTCGATTCACCCCTCCACTTT.